The TCR beta chain described here comes from a study of response to subunit inactivated influenza vaccine. Findings of the study overall: The study's authors posited that every seasonal influenza vaccination enlists few new T cells.

A word on this clonotype: Its antigen remains unknown.

The CDR3 covers 18 residues. Trimming cost V 0 bases and J 6 bases; bases outside gene matches: 11. The V gene's germline CDR1 is LGHNA and CDR2 YNFKEQ. Using its own MiXCR run on the RT-PCR reads, TCRdb lists one record per CDR3 protein. The data show 630,000 or so distinct CDR3 sequences, around 14% seen once. The chain links TRBV4-2 to TRBJ2-1, with 10 positions matching TRBD1. The sequenced sample was PBMCs from blood, obtained 11 to 12 days after vaccination. This TCR was recovered from a man between 50 and 59 years old who received an inactivated influenza vaccine. This chain's CDR3 is CASSQERSGTGVGNEQFF. In nucleotides, the CDR3 is TGTGCCAGCAGCCAAGAAAGATCCGGGACAGGGGTAGGCAATGAGCAGTTCTTC.